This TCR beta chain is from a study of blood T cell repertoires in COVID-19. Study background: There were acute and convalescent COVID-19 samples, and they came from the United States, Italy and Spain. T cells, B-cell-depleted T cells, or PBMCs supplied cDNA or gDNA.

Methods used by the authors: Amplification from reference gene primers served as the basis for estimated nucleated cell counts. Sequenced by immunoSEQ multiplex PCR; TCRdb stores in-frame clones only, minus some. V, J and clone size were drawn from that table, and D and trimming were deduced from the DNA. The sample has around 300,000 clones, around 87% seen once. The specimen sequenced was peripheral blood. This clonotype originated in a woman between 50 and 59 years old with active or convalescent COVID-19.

The CDR3 loop is CASSIGRRQETQYF. The DNA for the CDR3 is TGCGCCAGCAGTATCGGCAGGCGCCAAGAGACCCAGTACTTC. The genes are TRBV4-1 and TRBJ2-5; D remains ambiguous. Trimming shortened V by 6 bases and J by 1 base, and 12 bases separated the two germline ends. The CDR3 covers 14 residues. Per germline, CDR1 MGHRA and CDR2 YSYEKL.